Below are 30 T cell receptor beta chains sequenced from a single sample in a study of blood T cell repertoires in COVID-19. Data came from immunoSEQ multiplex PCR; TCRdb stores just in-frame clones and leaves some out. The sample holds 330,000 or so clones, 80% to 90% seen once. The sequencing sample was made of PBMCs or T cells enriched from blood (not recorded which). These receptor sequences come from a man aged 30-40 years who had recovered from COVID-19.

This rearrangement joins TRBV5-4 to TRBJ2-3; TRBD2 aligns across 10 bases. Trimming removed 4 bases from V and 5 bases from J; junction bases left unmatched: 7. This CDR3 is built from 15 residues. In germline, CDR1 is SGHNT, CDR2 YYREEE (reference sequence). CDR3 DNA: TGTGCCAGCAGCCCGGGGCCTAGCGGGGGAGATACGCAGTATTTT. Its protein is CASSPGPSGGDTQYF.

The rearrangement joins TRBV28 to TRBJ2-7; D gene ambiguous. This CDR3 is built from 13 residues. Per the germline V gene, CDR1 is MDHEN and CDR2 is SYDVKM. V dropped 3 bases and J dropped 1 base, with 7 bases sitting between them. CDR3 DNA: TGTGCCAGCAGTTTTCCAGAATCCTACGAGCAGTACTTC. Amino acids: CASSFPESYEQYF.

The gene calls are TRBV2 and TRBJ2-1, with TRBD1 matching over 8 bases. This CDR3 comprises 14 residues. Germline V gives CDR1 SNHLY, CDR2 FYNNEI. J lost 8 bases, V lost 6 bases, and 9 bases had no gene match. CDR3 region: CASRDLDRDYEQFF. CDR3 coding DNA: TGTGCCAGCAGAGATCTGGACAGGGACTATGAGCAGTTCTTC.

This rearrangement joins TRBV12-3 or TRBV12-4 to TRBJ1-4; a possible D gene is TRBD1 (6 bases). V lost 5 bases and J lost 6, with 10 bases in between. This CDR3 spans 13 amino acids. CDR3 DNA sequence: TGTGCCAGCAGTCAGGGGTGGGATGAAAAACTGTTTTTT. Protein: CASSQGWDEKLFF.

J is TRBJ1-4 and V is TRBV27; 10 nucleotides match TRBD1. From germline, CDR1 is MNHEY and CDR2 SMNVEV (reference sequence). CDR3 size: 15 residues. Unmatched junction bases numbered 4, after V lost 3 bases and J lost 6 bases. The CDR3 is CASSLTGGPYEKLFF. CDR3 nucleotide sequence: TGTGCCAGCAGTTTGACAGGGGGCCCATATGAAAAACTGTTTTTT.

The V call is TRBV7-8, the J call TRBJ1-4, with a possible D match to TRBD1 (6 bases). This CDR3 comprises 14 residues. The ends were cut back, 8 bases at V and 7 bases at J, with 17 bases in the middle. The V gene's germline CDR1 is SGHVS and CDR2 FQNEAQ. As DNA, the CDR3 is TGTGCCAGCGGAGTCCCGGGACAAAGTGAAAAACTGTTTTTT. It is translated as CASGVPGQSEKLFF.

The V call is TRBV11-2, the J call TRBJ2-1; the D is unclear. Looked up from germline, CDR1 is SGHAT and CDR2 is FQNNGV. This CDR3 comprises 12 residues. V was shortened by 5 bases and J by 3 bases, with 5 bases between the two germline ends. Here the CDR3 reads CASSPHYNEQFF. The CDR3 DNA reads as TGTGCCAGCAGCCCCCACTACAATGAGCAGTTCTTC.

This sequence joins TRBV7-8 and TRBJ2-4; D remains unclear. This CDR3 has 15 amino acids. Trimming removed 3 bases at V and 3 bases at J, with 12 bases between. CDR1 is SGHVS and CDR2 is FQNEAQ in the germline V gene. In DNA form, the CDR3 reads TGTGCCAGCAGCTTTTCGCCTCGGGTCAAAAACATTCAGTACTTC. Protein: CASSFSPRVKNIQYF.

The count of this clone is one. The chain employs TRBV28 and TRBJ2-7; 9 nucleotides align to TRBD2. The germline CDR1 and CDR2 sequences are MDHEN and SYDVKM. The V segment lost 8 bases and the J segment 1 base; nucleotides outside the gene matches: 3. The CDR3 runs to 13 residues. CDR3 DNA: TGTGCCAGCTGGAGCGGGGGGTCCTACGAGCAGTACTTC. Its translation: CASWSGGSYEQYF.

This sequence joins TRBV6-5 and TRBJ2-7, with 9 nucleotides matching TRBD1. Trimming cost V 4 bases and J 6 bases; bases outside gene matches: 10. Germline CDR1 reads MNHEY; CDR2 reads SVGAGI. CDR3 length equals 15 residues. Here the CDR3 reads CASSSFGTGNREQYF. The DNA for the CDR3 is TGTGCCAGCAGTTCCTTCGGGACAGGGAATCGCGAGCAGTACTTC.

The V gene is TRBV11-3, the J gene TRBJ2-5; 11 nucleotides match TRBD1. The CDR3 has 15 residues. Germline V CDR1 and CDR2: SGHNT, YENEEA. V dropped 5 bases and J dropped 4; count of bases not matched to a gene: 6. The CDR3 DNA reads TGTGCCAGCAGCCCGGGACAGGGGGTCTCAGAGACCCAGTACTTC. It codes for CASSPGQGVSETQYF. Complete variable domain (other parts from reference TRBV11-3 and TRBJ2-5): EAGVVQSPRYKIIEKKQPVAFWCNPISGHNTLYWYLQNLGQGPELLIRYENEEAVDDSQLPKDRFSAERLKGVDSTLKIQPAELGDSAVYLCASSPGQGVSETQYFGPGTRLLVL.

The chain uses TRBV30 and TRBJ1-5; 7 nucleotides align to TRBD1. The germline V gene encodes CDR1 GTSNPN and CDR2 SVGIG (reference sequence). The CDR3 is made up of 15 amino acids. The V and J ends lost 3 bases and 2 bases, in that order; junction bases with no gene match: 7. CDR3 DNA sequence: TGTGCCTGGAGACCAAAGGGGGCGGGCAATCAGCCCCAGCATTTT. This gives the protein CAWRPKGAGNQPQHF. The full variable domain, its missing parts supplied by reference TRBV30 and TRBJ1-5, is SQTIHQWPATLVQPVGSPLSLECTVEGTSNPNLYWYRQAAGRGLQLLFYSVGIGQISSEVPQNLSASRPQDRQFILSSKKLLLSDSGFYLCAWRPKGAGNQPQHFGDGTRLSIL.

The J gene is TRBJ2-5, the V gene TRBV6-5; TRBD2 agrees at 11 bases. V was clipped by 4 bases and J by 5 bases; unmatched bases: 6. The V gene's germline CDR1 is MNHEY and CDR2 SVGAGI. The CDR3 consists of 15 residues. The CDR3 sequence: CASSSSGGKGETQYF. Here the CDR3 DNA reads TGTGCCAGCAGTTCTAGCGGGGGGAAAGGGGAGACCCAGTACTTC.

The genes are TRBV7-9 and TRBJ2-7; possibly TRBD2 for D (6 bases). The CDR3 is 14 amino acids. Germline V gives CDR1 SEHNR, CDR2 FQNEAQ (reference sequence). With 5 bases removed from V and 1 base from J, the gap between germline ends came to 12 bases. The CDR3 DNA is TGTGCCAGCAGCACGGGGGTGGGATCCTACGAGCAGTACTTC. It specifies CASSTGVGSYEQYF.

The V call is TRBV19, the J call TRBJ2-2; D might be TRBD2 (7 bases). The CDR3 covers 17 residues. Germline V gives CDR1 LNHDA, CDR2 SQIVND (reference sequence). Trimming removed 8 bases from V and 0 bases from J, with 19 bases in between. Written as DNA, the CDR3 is TGTGCCAGTGGGAGAAGCAGGGGAGGGTCGAACACCGGGGAGCTGTTTTTT. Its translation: CASGRSRGGSNTGELFF.

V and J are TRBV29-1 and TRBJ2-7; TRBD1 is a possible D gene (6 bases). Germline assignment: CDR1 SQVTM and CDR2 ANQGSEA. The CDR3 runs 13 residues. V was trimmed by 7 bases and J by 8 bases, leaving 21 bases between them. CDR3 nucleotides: TGCAGCGGAGGAACCCACAGGGTTGGTAAGCAGTACTTC. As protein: CSGGTHRVGKQYF.

CDR3 sequence reads: CASSPRETGKDEQFF. Here the CDR3 DNA reads TGTGCCAGCAGCCCCAGGGAGACAGGGAAGGATGAGCAGTTCTTC. The gene calls are TRBV7-9 and TRBJ2-1; 7 bases line up with TRBD1. V was pared by 5 bases and J by 8 bases, with 12 bases of the junction left unmatched. CDR1 is SEHNR and CDR2 is FQNEAQ in the germline V gene (reference sequence). The CDR3 loop spans 15 amino acids.

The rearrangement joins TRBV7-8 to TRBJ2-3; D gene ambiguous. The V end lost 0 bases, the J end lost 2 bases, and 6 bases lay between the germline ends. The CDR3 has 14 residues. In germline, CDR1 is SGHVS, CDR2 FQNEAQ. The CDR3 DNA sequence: TGTGCCAGCAGCTTAGCTTTCCACACAGATACGCAGTATTTT. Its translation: CASSLAFHTDTQYF. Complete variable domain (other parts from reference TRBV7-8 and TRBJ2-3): GAGVSQSPRYKVAKRGQDVALRCDPISGHVSLFWYQQALGQGPEFLTYFQNEAQLDKSGLPSDRFFAERPEGSVSTLKIQRTQQEDSAVYLCASSLAFHTDTQYFGPGTRLTVL.

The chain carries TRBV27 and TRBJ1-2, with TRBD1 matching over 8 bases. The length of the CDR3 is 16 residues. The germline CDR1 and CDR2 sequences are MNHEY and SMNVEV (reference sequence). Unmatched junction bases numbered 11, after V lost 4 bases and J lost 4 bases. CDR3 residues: CASSSSGGPLAYGYTF. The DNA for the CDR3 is TGTGCCAGCAGTTCATCAGGGGGCCCTCTCGCCTATGGCTACACCTTC.

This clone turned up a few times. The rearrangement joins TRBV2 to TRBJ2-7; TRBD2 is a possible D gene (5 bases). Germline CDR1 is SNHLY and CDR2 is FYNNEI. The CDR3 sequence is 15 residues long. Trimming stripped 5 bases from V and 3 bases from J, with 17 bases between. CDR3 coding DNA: TGTGCCAGCAGTTTGGTCCAAAGGGAGAACTACGAGCAGTACTTC. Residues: CASSLVQRENYEQYF.

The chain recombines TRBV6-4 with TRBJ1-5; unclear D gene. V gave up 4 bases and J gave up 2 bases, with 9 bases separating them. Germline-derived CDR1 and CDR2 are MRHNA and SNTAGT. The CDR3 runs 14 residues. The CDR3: CASSGEFGNQPQHF. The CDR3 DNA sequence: TGTGCCAGCAGTGGGGAGTTCGGCAATCAGCCCCAGCATTTT.

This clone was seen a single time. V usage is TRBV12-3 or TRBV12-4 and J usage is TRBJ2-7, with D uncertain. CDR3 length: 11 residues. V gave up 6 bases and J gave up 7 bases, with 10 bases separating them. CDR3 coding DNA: TGTGCCAGCAGCCCTAAGTGGGAGCAGTACTTC. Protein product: CASSPKWEQYF.

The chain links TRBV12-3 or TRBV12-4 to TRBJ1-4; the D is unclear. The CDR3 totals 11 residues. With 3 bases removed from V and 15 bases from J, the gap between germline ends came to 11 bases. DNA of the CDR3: TGTGCCAGCAGTTTCGGGTCAGATTTGTTTTTT. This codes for CASSFGSDLFF.

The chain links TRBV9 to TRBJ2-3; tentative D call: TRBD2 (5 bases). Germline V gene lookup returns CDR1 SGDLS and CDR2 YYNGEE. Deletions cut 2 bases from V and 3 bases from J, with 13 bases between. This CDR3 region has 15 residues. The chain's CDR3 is CASSVEAWETDTQYF. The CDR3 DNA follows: TGTGCCAGCAGCGTCGAAGCATGGGAGACAGATACGCAGTATTTT.

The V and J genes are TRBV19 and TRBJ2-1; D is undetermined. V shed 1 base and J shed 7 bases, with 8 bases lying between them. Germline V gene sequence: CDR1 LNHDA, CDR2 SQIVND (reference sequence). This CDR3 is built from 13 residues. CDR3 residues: CASSIGSPNEQFF. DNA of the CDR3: TGTGCCAGTAGTATAGGGAGCCCGAATGAGCAGTTCTTC.

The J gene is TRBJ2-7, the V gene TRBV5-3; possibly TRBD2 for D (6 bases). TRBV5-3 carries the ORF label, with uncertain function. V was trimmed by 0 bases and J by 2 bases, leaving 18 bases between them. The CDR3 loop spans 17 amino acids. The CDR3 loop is CARSLAVPAGSTYEQYF. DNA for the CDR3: TGTGCCAGAAGCTTGGCAGTTCCCGCGGGGAGTACCTACGAGCAGTACTTC.

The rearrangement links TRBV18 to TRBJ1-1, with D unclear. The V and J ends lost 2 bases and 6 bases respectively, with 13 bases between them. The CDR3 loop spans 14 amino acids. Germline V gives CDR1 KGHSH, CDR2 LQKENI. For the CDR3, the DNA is TGTGCCAGCTCACCAGGGCAGCAATCCGCTGAAGCTTTCTTT. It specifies CASSPGQQSAEAFF.

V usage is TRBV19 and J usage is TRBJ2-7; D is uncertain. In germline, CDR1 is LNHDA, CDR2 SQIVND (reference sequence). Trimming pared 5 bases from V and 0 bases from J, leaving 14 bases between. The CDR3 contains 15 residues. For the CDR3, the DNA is TGTGCCAGTAGTCCCCAACGCGTAGTCTCCTACGAGCAGTACTTC. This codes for CASSPQRVVSYEQYF.

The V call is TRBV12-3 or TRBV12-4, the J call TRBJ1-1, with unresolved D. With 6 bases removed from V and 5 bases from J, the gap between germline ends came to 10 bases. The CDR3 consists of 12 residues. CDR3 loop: CASSLSYTEAFF. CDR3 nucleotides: TGTGCCAGCAGCCTTTCGTATACTGAAGCTTTCTTT.

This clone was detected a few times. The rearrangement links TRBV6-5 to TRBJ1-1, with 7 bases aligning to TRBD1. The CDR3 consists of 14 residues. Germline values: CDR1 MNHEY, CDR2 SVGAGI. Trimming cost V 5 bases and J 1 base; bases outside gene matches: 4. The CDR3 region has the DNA TGTGCCAGCAGTACCCGGGACAGGAACACTGAAGCTTTCTTT. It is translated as CASSTRDRNTEAFF.